The 28 T cell receptor beta chains in this list originate from one sample, sequenced in a study of neurological immune-mediated disorders. TCRdb reprocessed the 5' RACE reads via MiXCR and lists one record per CDR3 protein. The sample contains tens of thousands of distinct CDR3 sequences, over 12% of which appear only once. Sequencing was carried out using PBMCs. The source of these receptors is a woman between 50 and 59 years old with HTLV-1-associated myelopathy (HAM/TSP).

This clonotype was seen repeatedly, ten times or more. The rearrangement uses TRBV28 and TRBJ1-6; no definite D call. V was trimmed by 7 bases and J by 10 bases, leaving 23 bases between them. This CDR3 contains 16 residues. Germline lookup yields CDR1 MDHEN and CDR2 SYDVKM. This chain's CDR3 is CASTETRGRSWSPLHF. CDR3 nucleotides: TGTGCCAGCACCGAAACCCGCGGGAGATCTTGGTCACCCCTCCACTTT.

This clonotype appeared many times. The chain combines TRBV5-6 with TRBJ1-1, with TRBD1 matching 8 bases. Per germline, CDR1 SGHDT and CDR2 YYEEEE. This CDR3 contains 12 residues. V shed 4 bases and J 8 bases; nucleotides not matched to a gene: 4. The CDR3 bases are TGTGCCAGCAGCAGAGGACAGGGAGAAGCTTTCTTT. It is translated as CASSRGQGEAFF.

This clonotype was detected ten times or more. The V call is TRBV25-1, the J call TRBJ2-1, with D possibly being TRBD2 (5 bases). CDR3 length: 16 residues. V lost 3 bases, J lost 1 base, and 13 bases lay in between. Germline V gene data show CDR1 as MGHDK and CDR2 as SYGVNS. CDR3 protein: CASSDPLAISYNEQFF. The CDR3 nucleotides are TGTGCCAGCAGTGACCCCCTAGCCATTTCCTACAATGAGCAGTTCTTC.

This clonotype has at least ten counts. The CDR3: CSGYSGNQPQHF. The DNA for the CDR3 is TGCAGTGGTTACTCAGGGAATCAGCCCCAGCATTTT. The chain combines TRBV20-1 with TRBJ1-5, with D tentatively TRBD1 (5 bases). The V gene lost 7 bases and the J gene lost 4 bases, with 11 bases spanning the gap. Looked up from germline, CDR1 is DFQATT and CDR2 is SNEGSKA (reference sequence). The CDR3 covers 12 residues.

This clonotype was found a few times. The chain uses TRBV5-1 and TRBJ1-2; no reliable D call. V lost 4 bases and J 7 bases, leaving 14 bases between the germline ends. This CDR3 spans 13 amino acids. Germline values: CDR1 SGHRS, CDR2 YFSETQ. The CDR3 sequence: CASSPSAGGGYTF. Here the CDR3 DNA reads TGCGCCAGCAGCCCATCCGCGGGAGGTGGCTACACCTTC.

There are many counts of this clonotype. The rearrangement uses TRBV6-1 and TRBJ2-2; a weak D match, TRBD1 (5 bases). The CDR3 runs 14 residues. V dropped 4 bases and J dropped 2 bases, with 8 bases sitting between them. In germline, CDR1 is MNHNS, CDR2 SASEGT. The CDR3 sequence is CASSGQGNTGELFF. CDR3 DNA sequence: TGTGCCAGCAGTGGTCAGGGTAACACCGGGGAGCTGTTTTTT.

This clonotype was detected ten times or more. This chain connects TRBV2 to TRBJ2-2; D possibly corresponds to TRBD2 (6 bases). This CDR3 is built from 15 residues. Germline V gene sequence: CDR1 SNHLY, CDR2 FYNNEI. Trimming pared 7 bases from V and 7 bases from J, leaving 19 bases between. CDR3 in amino acids: CASIGGTRLNGELFF. CDR3 DNA sequence: TGTGCCAGCATCGGGGGTACGAGGTTGAACGGGGAGCTGTTTTTT.

In its sample, this clonotype was seen many times. The chain uses TRBV6-2 or TRBV6-3 and TRBJ1-1; D is ambiguous. The V end lost 6 bases, the J end lost 2 bases, and 10 bases lay between the germline ends. The CDR3 is made up of 13 amino acids. Per the germline V gene, CDR1 is MNHEY and CDR2 is SVGEGT. The CDR3 loop is CASSFRANTEAFF. In nucleotides, the CDR3 is TGTGCCAGCAGCTTCAGAGCCAACACTGAAGCTTTCTTT.

There are many counts of this clonotype. The V call is TRBV6-6, the J call TRBJ2-5; D may be TRBD2 (6 bases). The CDR3 spans 13 residues. Germline-derived CDR1 and CDR2 are MNHNY and SVGAGI (reference sequence). V dropped 8 bases and J dropped 5 bases, with 15 bases sitting between them. The CDR3: CASRDSTGETQYF. Here the CDR3 DNA reads TGTGCCAGCCGGGACTCCACTGGGGAGACCCAGTACTTC.

There are many counts of this clonotype. V gene TRBV7-8 combines with J gene TRBJ2-3, with TRBD2 matching over 9 bases. Germline V gives CDR1 SGHVS, CDR2 FQNEAQ. This CDR3 contains 18 residues. The junction had 12 bases not matched to a gene; V was cut back by 1 base and J by 4 bases. The CDR3 protein is CASSLGRGGTIEADTQYF. CDR3 bases: TGTGCCAGCAGCTTAGGGCGGGGGGGCACTATAGAAGCAGATACGCAGTATTTT.

This clonotype was detected many times. This chain connects TRBV6-5 to TRBJ1-2; 12 nucleotides match TRBD1. Germline CDR1 and CDR2: MNHEY and SVGAGI. Unmatched junction bases numbered 5, after V lost 0 bases and J lost 6 bases. This CDR3 contains 16 residues. CDR3 nucleotides: TGTGCCAGCAGTTACTCGACTAGGGACAGGGGGCATGGCTACACCTTC. Encoded protein: CASSYSTRDRGHGYTF.

This clonotype came up many times. The chain couples TRBV7-2 to TRBJ1-6, with a possible D match to TRBD1 (6 bases). CDR3 length: 14 amino acids. The V gene lost 5 bases and the J gene lost 7 bases, with 12 bases spanning the gap. Germline assignment: CDR1 SGHTA and CDR2 FQGNSA. The CDR3 DNA is TGTGCCAGCAGCGAGCAGGGGAGGAATTCACCCCTCCACTTT. Translating gives CASSEQGRNSPLHF. Full variable domain (outside the CDR3, taken from reference TRBV7-2 and TRBJ1-6): GAGVSQSPSNKVTEKGKDVELRCDPISGHTALYWYRQSLGQGLEFLIYFQGNSAPDKSGLPSDRFSAERTGGSVSTLTIQRTQQEDSAVYLCASSEQGRNSPLHFGNGTRLTVT.

This clonotype was seen ten or more times. The chain joins TRBV20-1 to TRBJ2-2; TRBD1 aligns across 7 bases. Unmatched junction bases numbered 0, after V lost 0 bases and J lost 5 bases. Germline loops: CDR1 DFQATT, CDR2 SNEGSKA (reference sequence). The CDR3 loop spans 13 amino acids. The CDR3 region has the DNA TGCAGTGCTAGAGAACAGGGGACCGGGGAGCTGTTTTTT. As protein: CSAREQGTGELFF.

This clonotype was observed many times. The chain has TRBV7-2 and TRBJ2-7; possible D gene TRBD1, 6 bases. From germline, CDR1 is SGHTA and CDR2 FQGNSA. V gave up 5 bases and J gave up 2 bases, with 16 bases separating them. CDR3 length equals 15 residues. The CDR3 loop reads CASSPRYRETYEQYF. In DNA, the CDR3 is TGTGCCAGCAGCCCCAGGTACAGGGAAACCTACGAGCAGTACTTC.

This clonotype showed up many times. The V and J genes are TRBV29-1 and TRBJ1-1; no definite D call. Germline V gives CDR1 SQVTM, CDR2 ANQGSEA. CDR3 length: 12 amino acids. V was shortened by 8 bases and J by 5 bases, with 15 bases between the two germline ends. The CDR3 region is CSSSERTTEAFF. CDR3 DNA: TGCAGCTCATCGGAGAGGACGACTGAAGCTTTCTTT.

This clonotype was recorded at least ten times. This sequence joins TRBV20-1 and TRBJ1-5; D gene ambiguous. The ends were cut back, 3 bases at V and 2 bases at J, with 14 bases in the middle. CDR1 and CDR2 (germline): DFQATT, SNEGSKA (reference sequence). The CDR3 is 15 residues long. CDR3 in amino acids: CSARVNFPGNQPQHF. In DNA form, the CDR3 reads TGCAGTGCTAGGGTCAATTTTCCAGGCAATCAGCCCCAGCATTTT.

The chain joins TRBV7-8 to TRBJ2-2; TRBD1 agrees at 9 bases. Germline V gives CDR1 SGHVS, CDR2 FQNEAQ. The CDR3 is made up of 16 amino acids. The ends lost 4 bases at V and 6 bases at J; junction bases unmatched: 9. DNA of the CDR3: TGTGCCAGCAGCTGGGGACAGGGTATATCGTCCGGGGAGCTGTTTTTT. Translated: CASSWGQGISSGELFF.

Worth noting for this clonotype: Mismatch with germline at one junction end may stem from a read error. The V gene is TRBV20-1, the J gene TRBJ2-4, with TRBD2 matching 7 bases. This CDR3 is 16 amino acids long. Germline lookup yields CDR1 DFQATT and CDR2 SNEGSKA (reference sequence). CDR3 protein: CSARGRPGRAKNIRYF. CDR3 in DNA: TGCAGTGCTAGGGGGCGTCCGGGGAGGGCCAAAAACATTCGGTACTTC.

This clonotype was found many times. The CDR3 loop reads CASSPVGVKAGGYNEQFF. DNA of the CDR3: TGCGCCAGCAGCCCAGTAGGGGTGAAAGCGGGGGGGTACAATGAGCAGTTCTTC. The chain links TRBV5-1 to TRBJ2-1, with 10 bases that match TRBD2. CDR3 length: 18 amino acids. The junction had 14 bases not matched to a gene; V was cut back by 4 bases and J by 4 bases. The V gene's germline CDR1 is SGHRS and CDR2 YFSETQ.

The genes are TRBV5-1 and TRBJ2-1, with TRBD2 matching over 9 bases. V shed 1 base, J shed 8 bases, and the junction held 7 bases outside the gene matches. CDR1 and CDR2 from the germline V gene are SGHRS and YFSETQ. This CDR3 has 15 amino acids. The CDR3 DNA sequence: TGCGCCAGCAGCTTGCGGGCTAGCGGGGCCTATGAGCAGTTCTTC. Residues: CASSLRASGAYEQFF. Full variable domain (missing parts from reference TRBV5-1 and TRBJ2-1): KAGVTQTPRYLIKTRGQQVTLSCSPISGHRSVSWYQQTPGQGLQFLFEYFSETQRNKGNFPGRFSGRQFSNSRSEMNVSTLELGDSALYLCASSLRASGAYEQFFGPGTRLTVL.

Many counts were recorded for this clonotype. The chain employs TRBV5-1 and TRBJ2-1, with D unclear. From germline, CDR1 is SGHRS and CDR2 YFSETQ. Trimming removed 0 bases at V and 6 bases at J, with 7 bases between. This CDR3 contains 13 residues. The CDR3 spells CASSLGPGNEQFF. DNA of the CDR3: TGCGCCAGCAGCTTGGGACCGGGCAATGAGCAGTTCTTC.

Ten or more counts support this clonotype. The chain joins TRBV27 to TRBJ2-7, with D tentatively TRBD1 or TRBD2 (5 bases each). Germline V gene lookup returns CDR1 MNHEY and CDR2 SMNVEV (reference sequence). The CDR3 has 18 amino acids. The V gene lost 2 bases and the J gene lost 1 base, with 21 bases spanning the gap. The CDR3 DNA sequence: TGTGCCAGCAGTTTAGGGGCCCTAGGGGACCCCCGGTCCTACGAGCAGTACGTC. It codes for CASSLGALGDPRSYEQYV.

This clonotype was seen many times. The chain is built from TRBV7-8 and TRBJ1-4; the D gene is possibly TRBD1 (5 bases). The ends were cut back, 3 bases at V and 6 bases at J, with 17 bases in the middle. Germline CDR1 SGHVS, CDR2 FQNEAQ. This CDR3 is built from 16 residues. The CDR3 loop is CASSFLRTRRHEKLFF. As DNA, the CDR3 is TGTGCCAGCAGCTTCCTTAGGACACGCCGACATGAAAAACTGTTTTTT.

This clonotype was detected many times. This chain joins TRBV9 and TRBJ2-7, with D possibly being TRBD1 (5 bases). Trimming took off 4 bases at V and 0 bases at J, with 14 bases between the two ends. Germline assignment: CDR1 SGDLS and CDR2 YYNGEE. CDR3 length: 15 residues. For the CDR3, the DNA is TGTGCCAGCAGCCCCCTGGGGCTGAGCTCCTACGAGCAGTACTTC. Protein: CASSPLGLSSYEQYF.

This clonotype has a count of ten or more. The rearrangement links TRBV12-3 or TRBV12-4 to TRBJ2-6, with no clear D. Trimming stripped 6 bases from V and 0 bases from J, with 6 bases between. This CDR3 is 14 amino acids long. The CDR3 sequence: CASSRGSGANVLTF. The CDR3 coding sequence is TGTGCCAGCAGCCGAGGCTCTGGGGCCAACGTCCTGACTTTC.

This clonotype was detected ten times or more. V usage is TRBV7-2 and J usage is TRBJ2-1, with no clear D. The CDR3 runs to 14 residues. Germline-derived CDR1 and CDR2 are SGHTA and FQGNSA. V was cut by 5 bases and J by 6 bases, with 14 bases left in between. The chain's CDR3 is CASSLDWNANEQFF. As DNA, the CDR3 is TGTGCCAGCAGCCTCGACTGGAATGCCAATGAGCAGTTCTTC.

This clonotype was found many times. A read error may produce the germline difference seen at one junction end. The J gene is TRBJ2-1, the V gene TRBV29-1, with 13 bases aligning to TRBD2. Germline CDR1 and CDR2: SQVTM and ANQGSEA. CDR3 size: 12 residues. The CDR3 reads CSVGLAGGPLGF. DNA of the CDR3: TGCAGCGTTGGACTAGCGGGAGGCCCCCTTGGATTC.

This clonotype was recorded at least ten times. The gene calls are TRBV6-5 and TRBJ1-1; no clear D gene. Germline CDR1 is MNHEY and CDR2 is SVGAGI. The V and J ends lost 7 bases and 0 bases respectively, with 18 bases between them. This CDR3 is built from 16 residues. CDR3 loop: CASTTNPTAVNTEAFF. CDR3 DNA: TGTGCCAGCACTACCAACCCAACGGCAGTGAACACTGAAGCTTTCTTT.